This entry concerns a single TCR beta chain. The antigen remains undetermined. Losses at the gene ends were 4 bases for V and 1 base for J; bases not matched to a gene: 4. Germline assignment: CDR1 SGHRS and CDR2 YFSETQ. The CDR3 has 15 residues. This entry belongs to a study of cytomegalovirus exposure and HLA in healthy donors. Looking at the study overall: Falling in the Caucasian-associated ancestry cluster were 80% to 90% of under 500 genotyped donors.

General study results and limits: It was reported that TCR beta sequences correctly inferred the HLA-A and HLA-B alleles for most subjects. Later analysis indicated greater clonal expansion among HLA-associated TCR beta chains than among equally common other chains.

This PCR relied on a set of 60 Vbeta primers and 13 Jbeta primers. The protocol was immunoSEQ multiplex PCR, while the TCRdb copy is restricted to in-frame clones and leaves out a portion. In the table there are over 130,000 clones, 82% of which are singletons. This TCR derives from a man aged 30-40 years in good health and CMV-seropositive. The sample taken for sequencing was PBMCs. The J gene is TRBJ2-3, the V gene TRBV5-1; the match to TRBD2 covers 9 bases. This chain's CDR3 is CASSIPSGGTDTQYF. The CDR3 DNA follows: TGCGCCAGCAGCATACCTAGCGGGGGCACAGATACGCAGTATTTT.